These T cell receptor beta chains were read from a single sample in a study of tumor-infiltrating lymphocytes in localized non-small cell lung cancer. Assay: immunoSEQ multiplex PCR; the TCRdb copy retains only in-frame clones and omits some. The table shows some 11,000 clones, with 70% to 80% occurring only once. Sequenced material: uninvolved lung tissue not adjacent to the tumor. The receptors were sampled from a human donor with non-small cell lung cancer. Each CDR3 is given without its conserved first and last residue. Fields, in order: V gene, D gene, J gene, CDR3 protein. D genes are given only for firm matches.

TRBV4-3	TRBD1	TRBJ1-2	ASSQEPADREGGGYT
TRBV10-3	.	TRBJ2-5	AISQGGDQETQY
TRBV30	.	TRBJ1-1	AWSVLGGTEAF
TRBV9	.	TRBJ1-1	ASSVGAGRNTEAF
TRBV2	TRBD1	TRBJ1-5	ASSDGQGFSPQH
TRBV7-6	TRBD2	TRBJ2-3	ASSNSYSTSGGDTQY
TRBV10-2	TRBD1	TRBJ1-5	ASSWGQRDQPQH
TRBV6-1	.	TRBJ1-3	ASLRPGSGNTIY
TRBV5-1	.	TRBJ2-7	ASSLSGVILTYEQY
TRBV5-1	.	TRBJ2-7	ASTLEDGGAFNEQY
TRBV2	TRBD1	TRBJ2-3	ASTLWTGTDTQY
TRBV5-6	TRBD2	TRBJ2-1	ASSRLADSYNEQF
TRBV5-4	.	TRBJ2-7	ASSRRGTVQGYEQY
TRBV6-1	TRBD1	TRBJ2-7	ASRGDRGSYEQY
TRBV2	.	TRBJ1-1	ASTEYRQDGDTEAF
TRBV7-2	.	TRBJ2-7	ASSGGQGSRYEQY
TRBV5-1	TRBD1	TRBJ2-5	ASSSTGFETQY
TRBV27	.	TRBJ1-5	ASSSNRGRVGPQH
TRBV9	TRBD1	TRBJ2-3	ASSVEQGRTDTQY
TRBV7-9	.	TRBJ2-7	ASSLGVYEQY
TRBV5-6	.	TRBJ2-7	ASSPAGSGSYEQY
TRBV2	.	TRBJ2-6	ASSVEGVQMGDLISSGANVLT
TRBV6-6	.	TRBJ1-1	ASSYQNTEAF
TRBV30	TRBD1	TRBJ1-1	AWSGIPGGRHTEAF
TRBV19	TRBD1	TRBJ1-2	ASTPGTDYGYT
TRBV30	.	TRBJ1-5	AWTPTDSNQPQH
TRBV6-6	.	TRBJ1-5	ASSYRANQPQH
TRBV5-5	TRBD1	TRBJ1-2	ASSPGHRGGGYT
TRBV28	.	TRBJ2-2	ASSLYGELF
TRBV11-3	TRBD1	TRBJ2-7	ASSRTGAEQY
TRBV6-5	.	TRBJ1-5	ASSYSILDNQPQH
TRBV2	.	TRBJ1-2	ASSEQGDYGYT
TRBV6-6	TRBD1	TRBJ1-6	ASSQDRDSPLH
TRBV5-1	.	TRBJ2-1	ASSLAPGRNEQF
TRBV30	.	TRBJ2-1	AWDNYNEQF
TRBV7-3	.	TRBJ2-7	ARVWFEQY
TRBV5-1	.	TRBJ2-4	ASSLTGGVNIQY